A selection of T cell receptor beta chains follows, all from one sample in a study of cytomegalovirus exposure and HLA in healthy donors. Sequencing was performed with immunoSEQ multiplex PCR; in TCRdb, only in-frame clones are kept and a portion is missing. The table records 150,000 to 200,000 clones, roughly 75% of them present only once. The sequenced material came from PBMCs. These receptors originate from a middle-aged woman in good health and CMV-seropositive. Both conserved end residues are trimmed from each CDR3.

V gene: TRBV9
J gene: TRBJ1-2
CDR3 protein: ASSVDAEAFRGYT

V gene: TRBV6-1
J gene: TRBJ2-3
CDR3 protein: ASSELAGGADTQY

V gene: TRBV6-5
J gene: TRBJ1-2
CDR3 protein: ASSAQGSPNYGYT

V gene: TRBV18
J gene: TRBJ1-2
CDR3 protein: ASSQIDSYDYGYT

V gene: TRBV2
J gene: TRBJ2-1
CDR3 protein: ASSMGLAVSLGQF

V gene: TRBV6-4
J gene: TRBJ2-1
CDR3 protein: ASSTGLMDEQF

V gene: TRBV11-2
J gene: TRBJ2-5
CDR3 protein: ASRTGGGWETQY

V gene: TRBV5-1
J gene: TRBJ2-3
CDR3 protein: ASSLEDRITDTQY

V gene: TRBV7-2
J gene: TRBJ1-5
CDR3 protein: ASSSTIFQPQH

V gene: TRBV28
J gene: TRBJ1-1
CDR3 protein: ASSRQGANTEAF

V gene: TRBV19
J gene: TRBJ1-1
CDR3 protein: ASTTDRGAEAF

V gene: TRBV2
J gene: TRBJ1-2
CDR3 protein: ASSATGENYGYT

V gene: TRBV14
J gene: TRBJ2-7
CDR3 protein: ASSQIGLAGIYEQY

V gene: TRBV10-3
J gene: TRBJ2-7
CDR3 protein: AIAGTESYEQY

V gene: TRBV6-6
J gene: TRBJ2-3
CDR3 protein: ASTPGDTQY

V gene: TRBV7-2
J gene: TRBJ2-3
CDR3 protein: ASSREPGQLSTDTQY

V gene: TRBV2
J gene: TRBJ1-4
CDR3 protein: ASSETNVGGEKLF

V gene: TRBV18
J gene: TRBJ2-7
CDR3 protein: ASSPPGTNYEQY

V gene: TRBV29-1
J gene: TRBJ2-1
CDR3 protein: SVLLSYNEQF

V gene: TRBV2
J gene: TRBJ2-3
CDR3 protein: ASSSGLRTDTQY

V gene: TRBV7-3
J gene: TRBJ2-5
CDR3 protein: ASSLGGAGETQY

V gene: TRBV7-2
J gene: TRBJ2-7
CDR3 protein: ASSLDPLAEQY

V gene: TRBV28
J gene: TRBJ2-4
CDR3 protein: ASSFDPGQGEINIQY

V gene: TRBV7-9
J gene: TRBJ2-1
CDR3 protein: ASSFWGGIEQF

V gene: TRBV11-1
J gene: TRBJ1-2
CDR3 protein: ASSSDRSNDGYT

V gene: TRBV7-9
J gene: TRBJ1-4
CDR3 protein: ASSGGSDSTNEKLF

V gene: TRBV7-8
J gene: TRBJ1-6
CDR3 protein: ASSSKDRGHNSPLY

V gene: TRBV15
J gene: .
CDR3 protein: ATSRDRGGSYEQY

V gene: TRBV18
J gene: TRBJ2-1
CDR3 protein: ASSTGTGVYEQF

V gene: TRBV15
J gene: TRBJ2-3
CDR3 protein: ATSRGRDIYTDTQY

V gene: TRBV10-3
J gene: TRBJ2-3
CDR3 protein: AIRARQGAVADTQY

V gene: TRBV5-5
J gene: TRBJ1-5
CDR3 protein: ASSFDGGGNQPQH

V gene: TRBV5-5
J gene: TRBJ2-1
CDR3 protein: ASSSSGTGGEQF

V gene: TRBV6-6
J gene: TRBJ1-1
CDR3 protein: ASSPPGQVVAF

V gene: TRBV9
J gene: TRBJ1-2
CDR3 protein: ASSVEGQANYGYT

V gene: TRBV28
J gene: TRBJ1-1
CDR3 protein: ASSFMAGGTEAF

V gene: TRBV5-4
J gene: TRBJ2-1
CDR3 protein: ASSETLTSGRERKKF

V gene: TRBV5-6
J gene: TRBJ2-7
CDR3 protein: ASSSRLAGAYEQY

V gene: TRBV10-2
J gene: TRBJ1-3
CDR3 protein: ASGAGGNTIY

V gene: TRBV28
J gene: TRBJ1-1
CDR3 protein: ASSLGGQTEAF

V gene: TRBV5-6
J gene: .
CDR3 protein: ASSLTSVAYEQY

V gene: TRBV6-1
J gene: TRBJ2-1
CDR3 protein: ASSPRDYSYNEQF

V gene: TRBV6-5
J gene: TRBJ2-1
CDR3 protein: ASSVRSRYNEQF

V gene: TRBV19
J gene: TRBJ1-5
CDR3 protein: ASSIATGQVHQPQH

V gene: TRBV28
J gene: TRBJ1-2
CDR3 protein: ASSLWAGEGALHGYT

V gene: TRBV2
J gene: TRBJ2-2
CDR3 protein: ATLRREKTGELF

V gene: TRBV10-2
J gene: TRBJ2-7
CDR3 protein: ASSEWLAGARYEQY

V gene: TRBV19
J gene: TRBJ2-7
CDR3 protein: ASSSQGLYEQY

V gene: TRBV10-2
J gene: TRBJ2-3
CDR3 protein: ASSTDSGTSGVTDTQY

V gene: TRBV11-2
J gene: TRBJ2-5
CDR3 protein: ASSLGARGRSETQY

V gene: TRBV30
J gene: TRBJ1-1
CDR3 protein: AWSVNSNTEAF

V gene: TRBV5-1
J gene: TRBJ1-1
CDR3 protein: ASSSTTVNTEAF

V gene: TRBV20-1
J gene: TRBJ1-1
CDR3 protein: SRGTEAF